Below, 9 T cell receptor beta chains from the same sample are listed, as sequenced in a study of T cells in tumors after PD-1 blockade (dated by TCRdb to about 2019). The time point label, as the study defines it: before anti-PD-1 therapy. Libraries were prepared through the immunoSEQ multiplex PCR assay. The immuneACCESS repertoire file appears here via TCRdb, limited to in-frame rearrangements. These files lack a portion of the clones; in checked studies, under half of the deficit traces to unresolved V genes, and the cause of the others is not known. The sample table holds about 48,000 clones, of which about 84% were seen once. The top ten clones comprise 4% to 5% of the sample. Material: PBMCs, obtained before anti-PD-1 treatment. The receptors were gathered from a human donor with basal cell carcinoma.

The table lists this clone with a count of one. The chain couples TRBV10-3 to TRBJ1-5; D remains ambiguous. This CDR3 is 14 amino acids long. Per the germline V gene, CDR1 is ENHRY and CDR2 is SYGVKD. Trimming took 10 bases from V and 5 from J, leaving 18 bases between them. This chain's CDR3 is CATRALEEYQPQHF. The CDR3 DNA follows: TGTGCCACCCGGGCTCTCGAAGAGTATCAGCCCCAGCATTTT.

The chain employs TRBV6-6 and TRBJ1-6; unclear D gene. The germline V gene has CDR1 MNHNY and CDR2 SVGAGI (reference sequence). The CDR3 is 14 residues long. V dropped 2 bases and J dropped 9 bases, with 11 bases sitting between them. CDR3 amino acids: CASSYDAESSPLHF. In nucleotides, the CDR3 is TGTGCCAGCAGTTACGACGCAGAGAGTTCACCCCTCCACTTT.

The chain is built from TRBV12-3 or TRBV12-4 and TRBJ2-3; no reliable D call. V was clipped by 6 bases and J by 0 bases, with 4 bases between them. The CDR3 contains 12 residues. CDR3 residues: CASRPSTDTQYF. In DNA, the CDR3 is TGTGCCAGCAGGCCTAGCACAGATACGCAGTATTTT.

The chain joins TRBV19 to TRBJ2-3; D is perhaps TRBD1 or TRBD2 (7 bases each). Per germline, CDR1 LNHDA and CDR2 SQIVND (reference sequence). Trimming removed 3 bases at V and 4 bases at J, with 14 bases between. The length of the CDR3 is 15 residues. The CDR3 sequence is CASSIWAGGADTQYF. The CDR3 bases are TGTGCCAGTAGTATCTGGGCAGGGGGGGCAGATACGCAGTATTTT.

The chain couples TRBV19 to TRBJ1-5, with 7 bases identical to TRBD1. Germline CDR1 LNHDA, CDR2 SQIVND (reference sequence). Trimming took 7 bases from V and 5 from J; bases not matched to a gene: 11. The CDR3 spans 15 residues. Written as DNA, the CDR3 is TGTGCCAGTAAACGGGCCAGGGGGGGGGATCAGCCCCAGCATTTT. It codes for CASKRARGGDQPQHF.

The rearrangement uses TRBV18 and TRBJ2-7; 11 nucleotides align to TRBD2. V lost 5 bases to trimming and J lost 4 bases; unmatched junction nucleotides: 1. From germline, CDR1 is KGHSH and CDR2 LQKENI. The CDR3 runs to 13 residues. The CDR3 sequence is CASSTSGGYEQYF. The CDR3 DNA reads as TGTGCCAGCTCAACTAGCGGGGGATACGAGCAGTACTTC.

This chain connects TRBV6-2 or TRBV6-3 to TRBJ2-6; no clear D. Per the germline V gene, CDR1 is MNHEY and CDR2 is SVGEGT. Trimming pared 2 bases from V and 0 bases from J, leaving 11 bases between. The CDR3 totals 17 residues. The chain's CDR3 is CASSYVINDSGANVLTF. The CDR3, as DNA: TGTGCCAGCAGTTACGTTATAAATGACTCTGGGGCCAACGTCCTGACTTTC.

The chain has TRBV7-2 and TRBJ2-1; D uncertain. V was shortened by 5 bases and J by 0 bases, with 11 bases between the two germline ends. The CDR3 spans 15 residues. Germline CDR1 reads SGHTA; CDR2 reads FQGNSA. The CDR3 nucleotides are TGTGCCAGCAGCCCGGTTGGGGTCTCCTACAATGAGCAGTTCTTC. Translating gives CASSPVGVSYNEQFF.

CDR3 residues: CASSEAPGYTEAFF. In nucleotides, the CDR3 is TGTGCCAGCAGTGAAGCGCCGGGATACACTGAAGCTTTCTTT. V usage is TRBV2 and J usage is TRBJ1-1; D remains ambiguous. CDR1 and CDR2 from the germline V gene are SNHLY and FYNNEI. V lost 0 bases, J lost 3 bases, and 8 bases lay in between. The CDR3 covers 14 residues.